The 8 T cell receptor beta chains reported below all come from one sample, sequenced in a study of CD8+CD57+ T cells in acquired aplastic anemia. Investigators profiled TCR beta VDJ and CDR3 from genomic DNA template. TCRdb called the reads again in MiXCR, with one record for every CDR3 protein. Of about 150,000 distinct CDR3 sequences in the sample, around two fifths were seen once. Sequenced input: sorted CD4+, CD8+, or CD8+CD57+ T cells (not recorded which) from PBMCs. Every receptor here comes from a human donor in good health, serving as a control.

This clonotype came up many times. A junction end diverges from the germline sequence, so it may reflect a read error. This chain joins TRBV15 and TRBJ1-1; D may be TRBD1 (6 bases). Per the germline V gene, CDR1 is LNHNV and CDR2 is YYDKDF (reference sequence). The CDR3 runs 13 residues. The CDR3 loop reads CATSTGQSTQAFF. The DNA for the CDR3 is TGTGCCACCAGTACAGGGCAGTCCACTCAAGCTTTCTTT.

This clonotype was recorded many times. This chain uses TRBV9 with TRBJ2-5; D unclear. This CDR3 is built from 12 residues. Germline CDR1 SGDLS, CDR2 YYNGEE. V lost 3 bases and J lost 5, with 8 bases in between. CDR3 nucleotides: TGTGCCAGCAGCGGCCCCTCGGAGACCCAGTACTTC. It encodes CASSGPSETQYF.

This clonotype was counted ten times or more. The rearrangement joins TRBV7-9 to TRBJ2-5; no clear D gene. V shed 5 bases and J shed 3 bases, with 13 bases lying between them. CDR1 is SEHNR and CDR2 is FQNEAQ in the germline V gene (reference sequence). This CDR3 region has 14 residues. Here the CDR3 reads CASSHKGTKETQYF. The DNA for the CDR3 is TGTGCCAGCAGCCATAAGGGTACAAAAGAGACCCAGTACTTC.

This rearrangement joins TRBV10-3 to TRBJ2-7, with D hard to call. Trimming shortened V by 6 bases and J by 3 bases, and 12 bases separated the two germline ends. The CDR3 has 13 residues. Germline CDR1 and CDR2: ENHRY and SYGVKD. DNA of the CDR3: TGTGCCATCAGCCTGGATCAGTACTACGAGCAGTACTTC. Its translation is CAISLDQYYEQYF.

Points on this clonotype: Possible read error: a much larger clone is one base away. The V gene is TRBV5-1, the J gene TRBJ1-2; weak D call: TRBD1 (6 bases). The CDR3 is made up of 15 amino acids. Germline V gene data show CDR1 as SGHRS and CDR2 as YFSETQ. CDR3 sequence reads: CASSLTDPRVGGYAF. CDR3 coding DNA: TGCGCCAGCAGCTTGACTGATCCTCGGGTGGGGGGCTACGCCTTC.

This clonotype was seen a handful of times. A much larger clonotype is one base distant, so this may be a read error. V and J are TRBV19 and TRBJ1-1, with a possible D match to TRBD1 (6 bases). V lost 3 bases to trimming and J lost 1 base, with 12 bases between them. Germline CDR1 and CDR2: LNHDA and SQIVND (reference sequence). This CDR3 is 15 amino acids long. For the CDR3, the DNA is TGTGCCAGTAGTATCCGGGGCAGGGGGAACACTGAAGCTTTCTTT. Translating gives CASSIRGRGNTEAFF.

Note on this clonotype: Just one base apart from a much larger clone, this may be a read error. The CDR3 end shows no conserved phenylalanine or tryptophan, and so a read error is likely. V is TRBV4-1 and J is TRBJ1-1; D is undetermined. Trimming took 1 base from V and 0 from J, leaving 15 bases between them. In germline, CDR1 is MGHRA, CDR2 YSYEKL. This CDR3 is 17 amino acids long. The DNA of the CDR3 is TGCGCCAGCAGCCAAGTACGCGCAGGCGTTATGAACACTGAAGCTTTCTCT. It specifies CASSQVRAGVMNTEAFS.

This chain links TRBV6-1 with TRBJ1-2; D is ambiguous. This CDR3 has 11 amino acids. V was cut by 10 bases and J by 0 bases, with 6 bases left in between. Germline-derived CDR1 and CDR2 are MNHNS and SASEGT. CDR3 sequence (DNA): TGTGCCACGCATACTAACTATGGCTACACCTTC. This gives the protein CATHTNYGYTF.